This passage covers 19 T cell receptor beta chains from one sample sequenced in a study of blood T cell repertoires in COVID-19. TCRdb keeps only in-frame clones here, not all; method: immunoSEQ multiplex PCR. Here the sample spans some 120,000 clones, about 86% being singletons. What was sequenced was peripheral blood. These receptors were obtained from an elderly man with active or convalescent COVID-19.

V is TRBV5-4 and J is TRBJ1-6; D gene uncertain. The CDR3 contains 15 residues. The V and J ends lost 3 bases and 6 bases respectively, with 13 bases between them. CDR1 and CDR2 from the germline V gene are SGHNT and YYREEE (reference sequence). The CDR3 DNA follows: TGTGCCAGCAGCTCCGGTAGAGTAGCTAATTCACCCCTCCACTTT. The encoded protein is CASSSGRVANSPLHF. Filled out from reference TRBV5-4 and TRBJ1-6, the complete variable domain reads ETGVTQSPTHLIKTRGQQVTLRCSSQSGHNTVSWYQQALGQGPQFIFQYYREEENGRGNFPPRFSGLQFPNYSSELNVNALELDDSALYLCASSSGRVANSPLHFGNGTRLTVT.

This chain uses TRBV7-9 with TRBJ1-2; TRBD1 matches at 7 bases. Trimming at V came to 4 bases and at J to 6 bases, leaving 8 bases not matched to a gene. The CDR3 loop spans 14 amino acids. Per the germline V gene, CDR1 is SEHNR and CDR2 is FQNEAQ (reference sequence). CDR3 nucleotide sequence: TGTGCCAGCAGCTCCCTGACAGGGACCAATGGCTACACCTTC. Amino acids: CASSSLTGTNGYTF.

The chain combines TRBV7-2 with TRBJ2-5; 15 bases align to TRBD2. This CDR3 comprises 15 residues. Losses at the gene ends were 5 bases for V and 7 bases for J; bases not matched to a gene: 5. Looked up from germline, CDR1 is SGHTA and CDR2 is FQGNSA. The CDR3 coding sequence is TGTGCCAGCAGCCCTGGGACTAGCGGGGGGACGACCCAGTACTTC. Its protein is CASSPGTSGGTTQYF.

The CDR3 DNA is TGTGCCAGCAGCTTAAATCAGAATTCACCCCTCCACTTT. It codes for CASSLNQNSPLHF. The rearrangement links TRBV7-2 to TRBJ1-6; D remains unclear. CDR3 size: 13 residues. Trimming left V 2 bases short and J 7 bases short, with 6 bases between. Germline CDR1 is SGHTA and CDR2 is FQGNSA.

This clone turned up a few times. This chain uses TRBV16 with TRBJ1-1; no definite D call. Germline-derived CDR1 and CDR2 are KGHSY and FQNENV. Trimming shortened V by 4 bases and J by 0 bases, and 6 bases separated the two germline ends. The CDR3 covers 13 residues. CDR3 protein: CASSPNLNTEAFF. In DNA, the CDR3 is TGTGCCAGCAGCCCGAACTTGAACACTGAAGCTTTCTTT.

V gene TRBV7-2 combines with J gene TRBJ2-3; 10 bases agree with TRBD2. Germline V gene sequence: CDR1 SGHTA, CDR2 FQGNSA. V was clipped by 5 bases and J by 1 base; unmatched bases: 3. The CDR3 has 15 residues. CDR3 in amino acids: CASSTSGAGTDTQYF. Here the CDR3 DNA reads TGTGCCAGCAGCACTAGCGGGGCTGGCACAGATACGCAGTATTTT.

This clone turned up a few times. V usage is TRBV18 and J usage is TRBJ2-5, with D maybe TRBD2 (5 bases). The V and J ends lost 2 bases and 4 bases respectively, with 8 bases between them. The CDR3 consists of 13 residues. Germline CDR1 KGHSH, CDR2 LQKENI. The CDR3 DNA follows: TGTGCCAGCTCACCAATCAGCGGAGAGACCCAGTACTTC. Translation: CASSPISGETQYF.

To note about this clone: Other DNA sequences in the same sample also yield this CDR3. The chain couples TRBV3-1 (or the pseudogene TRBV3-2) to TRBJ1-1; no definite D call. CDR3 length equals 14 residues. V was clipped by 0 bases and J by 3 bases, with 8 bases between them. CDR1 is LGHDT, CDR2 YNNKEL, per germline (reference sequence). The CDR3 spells CASSQDREDTEAFF. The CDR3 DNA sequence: TGTGCCAGCAGCCAAGATCGGGAGGACACTGAAGCTTTCTTT.

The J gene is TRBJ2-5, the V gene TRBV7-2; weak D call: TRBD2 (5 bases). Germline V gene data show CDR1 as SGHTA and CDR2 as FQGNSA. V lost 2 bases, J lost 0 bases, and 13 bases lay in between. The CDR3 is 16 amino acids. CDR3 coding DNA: TGTGCCAGCAGCTTATCCGAGGGCCCCTACCAAGAGACCCAGTACTTC. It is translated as CASSLSEGPYQETQYF.

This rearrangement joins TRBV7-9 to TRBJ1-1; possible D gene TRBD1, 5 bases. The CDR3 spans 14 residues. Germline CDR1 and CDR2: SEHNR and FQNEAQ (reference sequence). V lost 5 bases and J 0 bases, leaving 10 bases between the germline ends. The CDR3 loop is CASSPDTVNTEAFF. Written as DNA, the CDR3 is TGTGCCAGCAGCCCGGACACCGTGAACACTGAAGCTTTCTTT.

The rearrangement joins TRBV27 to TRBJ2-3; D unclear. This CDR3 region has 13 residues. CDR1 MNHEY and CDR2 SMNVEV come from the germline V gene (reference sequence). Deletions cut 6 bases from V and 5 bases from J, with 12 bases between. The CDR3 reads CASRSPLIDTQYF. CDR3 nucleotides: TGTGCCAGCAGGAGTCCGTTGATAGATACGCAGTATTTT.

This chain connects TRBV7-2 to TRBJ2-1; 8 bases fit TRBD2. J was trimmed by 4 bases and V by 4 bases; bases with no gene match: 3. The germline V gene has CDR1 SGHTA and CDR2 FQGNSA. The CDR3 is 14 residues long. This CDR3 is CASSSAGGYNEQFF. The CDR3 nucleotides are TGTGCCAGCAGCTCGGCGGGGGGTTACAATGAGCAGTTCTTC.

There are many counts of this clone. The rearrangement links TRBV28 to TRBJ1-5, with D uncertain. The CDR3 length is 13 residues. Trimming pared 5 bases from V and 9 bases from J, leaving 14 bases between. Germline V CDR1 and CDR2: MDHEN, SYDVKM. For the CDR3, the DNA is TGTGCCAGCAGTGTCCGAACAGTCGGGCCCCAGCATTTT. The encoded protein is CASSVRTVGPQHF.

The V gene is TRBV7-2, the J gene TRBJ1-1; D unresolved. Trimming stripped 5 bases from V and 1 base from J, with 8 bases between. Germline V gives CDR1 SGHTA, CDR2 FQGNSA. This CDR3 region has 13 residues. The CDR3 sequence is CASSVRGNTEAFF. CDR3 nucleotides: TGTGCCAGCAGCGTCCGGGGGAACACTGAAGCTTTCTTT.

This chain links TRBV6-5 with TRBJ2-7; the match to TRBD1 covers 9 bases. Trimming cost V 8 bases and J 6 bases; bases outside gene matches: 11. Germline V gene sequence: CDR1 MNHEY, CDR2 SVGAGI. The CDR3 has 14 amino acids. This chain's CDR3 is CASFDRDRVTEQYF. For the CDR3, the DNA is TGTGCCAGCTTTGACCGGGACAGGGTCACCGAGCAGTACTTC.

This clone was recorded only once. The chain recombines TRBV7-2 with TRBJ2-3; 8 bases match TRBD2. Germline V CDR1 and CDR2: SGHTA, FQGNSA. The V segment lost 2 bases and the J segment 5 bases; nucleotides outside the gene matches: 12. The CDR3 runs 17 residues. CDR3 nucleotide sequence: TGTGCCAGCAGCTTATTTCCGGAACGGGGGGGCCTAGATACGCAGTATTTT. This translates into CASSLFPERGGLDTQYF. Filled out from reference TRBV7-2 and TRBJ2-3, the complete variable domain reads GAGVSQSPSNKVTEKGKDVELRCDPISGHTALYWYRQSLGQGLEFLIYFQGNSAPDKSGLPSDRFSAERTGGSVSTLTIQRTQQEDSAVYLCASSLFPERGGLDTQYFGPGTRLTVL.

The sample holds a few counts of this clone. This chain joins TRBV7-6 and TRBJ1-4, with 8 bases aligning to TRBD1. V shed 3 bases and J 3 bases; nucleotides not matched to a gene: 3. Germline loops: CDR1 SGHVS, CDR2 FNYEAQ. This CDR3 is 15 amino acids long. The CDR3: CASSFTGGANEKLFF. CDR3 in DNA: TGTGCCAGCAGCTTCACAGGGGGAGCTAATGAAAAACTGTTTTTT.

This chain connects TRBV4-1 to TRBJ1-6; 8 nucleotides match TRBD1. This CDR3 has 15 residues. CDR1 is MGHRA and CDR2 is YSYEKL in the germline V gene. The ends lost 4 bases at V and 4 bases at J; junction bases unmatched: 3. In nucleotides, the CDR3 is TGCGCCAGCAGCCCAGGACAGGGATATAATTCACCCCTCCACTTT. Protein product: CASSPGQGYNSPLHF.

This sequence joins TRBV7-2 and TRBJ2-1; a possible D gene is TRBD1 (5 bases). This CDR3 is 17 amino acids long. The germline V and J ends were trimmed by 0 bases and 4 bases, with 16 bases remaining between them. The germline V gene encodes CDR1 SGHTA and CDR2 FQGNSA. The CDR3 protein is CASSLAGQGRGYNEQFF. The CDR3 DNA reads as TGTGCCAGCAGCTTAGCTGGGCAGGGAAGGGGTTACAATGAGCAGTTCTTC.